This TCR beta chain was identified during a study of cytomegalovirus exposure and HLA in healthy donors (dated by TCRdb to the late 2010s). Notes on the research overall: An earlier analysis of some 600 of the donors reported over 250 Gb of sequence data and some 110 million unique TCR beta sequences obtained from some 170 million T cells. About 300 gigabases of sequencing data and around 80 million unique TCR sequences made up an early release that covered under 750 HLA-typed donors. Of the roughly 400 genotyped donors, around 81% fell in the genetic ancestry cluster associated with self-reported Caucasian donors. The study aimed to test whether cataloging public T cell receptors could reveal signatures of past pathogen exposure. The T cell repertoires of under 700 subjects were profiled by immunosequencing and related to cytomegalovirus serostatus. Along with the roughly 700-subject first cohort, a separate validation cohort of over a hundred different subjects was used. The study combined high-throughput TCR immunosequencing, statistical association of individual TCRs with disease status, and machine learning to predict cytomegalovirus infection status. A later analysis re-examined previously published TCR beta repertoires from over 500 donors and added high-resolution HLA genotyping to investigate patterns of TCR occurrence. Rather than using new phenotypic data, the later analysis identified candidate immune exposures from TCR beta sequences and from how often those sequences occurred across donors. An earlier analysis of approximately 640 of the donors applied high-throughput TCR beta sequencing to assess whether each TCR beta V gene segment acted as functional or pseudogenic. Donor age, sex, ethnicity and CMV serostatus were collected together with the repertoire data. In a later genetic analysis, genome-wide SNP genotypes for about 55% of the roughly 700 donors were used, and that subset was treated as a discovery cohort. Every repertoire in the discovery cohort had been generated on one and the same sequencing platform. Class I and class II HLA loci were covered by the typing at four-digit resolution. Typing coverage varied by locus: about 620-630 donors for A, B, C, DRB1 and DQB1; around 560 for DQA1; around 610 for DPA1; approximately 450 for DPB1. Roughly 5 DR-DQ haplotypes were treated as single units for association and clustering because of strong linkage in the cohort. Among under 450 genotyped donors of the cohort, an average of around 240,000 unique TCR beta nucleotide sequences were sequenced per donor, 15% to 20% of them non-productive. Findings and caveats that apply to the study as a whole: It was suggested by the authors that the approach could potentially be generalized to other disease states and immunological phenotypes. A later genetic analysis reported fewer N-insertions in productive TCRs among donors in an Asian-associated ancestry cluster than the roughly 620-donor mean. Specific HLA alleles were associated with some 15,000 TCR beta sequences at a false discovery rate of 0.05 in a later analysis. According to a later analysis, most CMV-associated TCR beta chains appeared to be HLA-restricted, and the HLA associations seemed to be driven largely by CMV exposure. A later genetic analysis associated a missense DCLRE1C variant with V-gene and J-gene trimming of TCR beta chains, and an independent cohort replicated the association. A cluster of highly shared sequence variants was judged likely to represent a technical artifact of the sequencing pipeline. Broadly in line with IMGT annotations, most TCR beta V segments showed up in productive rearrangements about 87% or about 30% of the time in an earlier analysis of 450 to 750 of the donors. Compared with equally common non-associated chains, HLA-associated TCR beta chains in a later analysis were more clonally expanded and had lower generation probabilities. Strong co-occurrence of HLA alleles, especially DR and DQ, made assigning TCR associations to individual alleles difficult. Linkage disequilibrium might explain the correlated functional status among segregating V segments, but an unknown experimental factor could not be excluded. Because the 87-base-pair reads could not distinguish some IMGT-functional V segments, including TRBV6-2 and TRBV6-3, those segments were excluded. According to a later analysis, TCR association rates differed among HLA loci, with DRB1 alleles showing the most associated TCRs and HLA-C alleles showing the fewest. Because HLA typing was unavailable for some donors at each locus, only the typed subset was used in association tests. The classifier was reported to diagnose cytomegalovirus status with high specificity and sensitivity in both the original cohort and the validation cohort. The cohort was sequenced for TCR beta chains only, and without alpha or paired-chain data the features that could be detected were limited. CMV serostatus was the only immune exposure information available for the cohort. A further reported finding was that TCR beta sequences accurately predicted the HLA-A and HLA-B alleles for most subjects in the first cohort. In vitro tests confirmed that three of the cytomegalovirus-associated TCR beta chains recognize cytomegalovirus antigens. The study listed 150 to 200 TCR beta chains as associated with cytomegalovirus. A later analysis reported that several top co-occurrence clusters appeared linked to parvovirus B19, influenza, CMV and Epstein-Barr virus. Because counts were too low, roughly 16 rarely observed V segments, including chromosome 9 orphons, were excluded from the earlier analysis of some 540 of the donors. While some public TCRs were present in many individuals, most TCR sequences turned up only very rarely across donors. Presence/absence analyses assumed roughly uniform sequencing depth across donors, an assumption that may not hold.

The germline V gene sets CDR1 to SGHTS and CDR2 to YDEGEE. The CDR3, cysteine through phenylalanine, is 16 amino acids long. Left in the record is the CDR3 DNA by itself, 48 bases read in frame from the first base. After removal of 4 bases from V and 0 bases from J, the junction retains 2 bases not matched to a gene. Details on this clone: Its antigen specificity is not known. No base quality values were provided; no much bigger clone lies one nucleotide off.

The cohort consisted of 650 to 850 healthy bone marrow donors. Cohort members were all nominally healthy when sampled, although unrecorded immune exposures were likely present. The donor was CMV seronegative and belonged to the group of over 300 seronegative cohort members. Every donor gave a peripheral blood sample, and the peripheral blood mononuclear cells from that sample were used for TCR beta sequencing. Genomic DNA was extracted from the blood cell samples with the Qiagen DNeasy Blood Extraction Kit. Receptors were amplified or captured by the immunoSEQ multiplex PCR assay. For the multiplex PCR, a mixture combining 60 forward primers for TCR Vbeta segments and 13 reverse primers for TCR Jbeta segments was used. Amplification of the CDR3 region of rearranged TCR beta genes was performed with a multiplex PCR assay on genomic DNA. On the Illumina HiSeq System, the amplified TCR beta libraries were sequenced as 87-base-pair reads. Turning to the authors' computational methods: A later analysis tallied roughly 80 million unique TCR beta chains across the 660 or so repertoires, and 10 million to 11 million of those chains were shared by two or more donors. Raw reads were error-corrected and collapsed into unique sequences by a nearest-neighbor algorithm in which closely related sequences were merged to remove PCR and sequencing errors. CDR3 sequences were aligned to IMGT reference sequences to assign V, D and J gene segments. Each retained sequence needed at least a six-nucleotide match to both a V gene segment and a J gene segment. Rearrangements were called productive when the CDR3 lacked stop codons and stayed in frame with V and J; all others were non-productive. CDR3 was defined according to IMGT convention as the region running from the second conserved V-encoded cysteine to the conserved J-encoded phenylalanine. In an earlier analysis of 500 to 650 of the donors, sequences lacking an unambiguous match to a single V gene segment were excluded. An earlier analysis of several hundred of the donors called V segments functional above 56.7% productive rearrangements and segregating when the between-donor standard deviation exceeded 5%. A statistical classification framework was built to diagnose cytomegalovirus status from the catalog of TCR beta chain sequences. A later analysis assigned V and J genes by comparing TCR nucleotide sequences with IMGT/GENE-DB human TR gene sequences. A later analysis assigned CDR3 sequences and most-parsimonious VDJ recombination scenarios with the TCRdist pipeline. A later analysis defined each TCR beta chain by its CDR3 amino acid sequence plus V-gene family, and excluded reads lacking a unique V-gene family. As a way to deal with suspected cross-contamination and a sequencing artifact, a later analysis dropped hundreds of nucleotide sequences that were highly shared and had low generation probability. A later analysis calculated a clonal expansion index for each public chain from normalized within-repertoire ranks of inferred template counts. A later analysis computed generation probabilities with a VDJ recombination model fitted to out-of-frame rearrangements, and checked the results against IGoR. In a later analysis, hypergeometric tests were used to score TCR-TCR, TCR-HLA and TCR-CMV co-occurrence, with a repertoire-size bias correction applied to TCR pairs. A later analysis estimated false discovery rates by permuting HLA or CMV assignments 20 times. A later analysis grouped co-occurring TCRs with DBSCAN, adding TCRdist sequence similarity when clustering within HLA-allele-positive subsets. For co-occurrence clustering, repertoires with fewer than 30,000 or more than 120,000 public chains were excluded, along with roughly 5 repertoires with anomalous nucleotide sharing. The source is immuneACCESS, and TCRdb retained only in-frame sequences with V and J called. Part of the clones is not carried over; for the studies checked, unresolved V genes explain less than half of this, and the remainder is unexplained. For V, J and clone size, that table is used; D and trimming come from the DNA. The sample yields more than 50,000 clones; over 75% were counted once. Around 10% of the sample belongs to the ten largest clones.

The V gene is TRBV5-8 and the J gene is TRBJ2-4; the junction holds 12 bases that match TRBD2. This TCR was recovered from a female donor in good health and CMV-seronegative. The sample comprised PBMCs. The CDR3 loop reads CASSRLAGVAKNIQYF. In nucleotides, the sequence is TGTGCCAGCAGCCGACTAGCGGGAGTAGCCAAAAACATTCAGTACTTC. The variable domain in full, with residues beyond the CDR3 obtained from the reference TRBV5-8 and TRBJ2-4 genes, is EAGVTQSPTHLIKTRGQQATLRCSPISGHTSVYWYQQALGLGLQFLLWYDEGEERNRGNFPPRFSGRQFPNYSSELNVNALELEDSALYLCASSRLAGVAKNIQYFGAGTRLSVL.